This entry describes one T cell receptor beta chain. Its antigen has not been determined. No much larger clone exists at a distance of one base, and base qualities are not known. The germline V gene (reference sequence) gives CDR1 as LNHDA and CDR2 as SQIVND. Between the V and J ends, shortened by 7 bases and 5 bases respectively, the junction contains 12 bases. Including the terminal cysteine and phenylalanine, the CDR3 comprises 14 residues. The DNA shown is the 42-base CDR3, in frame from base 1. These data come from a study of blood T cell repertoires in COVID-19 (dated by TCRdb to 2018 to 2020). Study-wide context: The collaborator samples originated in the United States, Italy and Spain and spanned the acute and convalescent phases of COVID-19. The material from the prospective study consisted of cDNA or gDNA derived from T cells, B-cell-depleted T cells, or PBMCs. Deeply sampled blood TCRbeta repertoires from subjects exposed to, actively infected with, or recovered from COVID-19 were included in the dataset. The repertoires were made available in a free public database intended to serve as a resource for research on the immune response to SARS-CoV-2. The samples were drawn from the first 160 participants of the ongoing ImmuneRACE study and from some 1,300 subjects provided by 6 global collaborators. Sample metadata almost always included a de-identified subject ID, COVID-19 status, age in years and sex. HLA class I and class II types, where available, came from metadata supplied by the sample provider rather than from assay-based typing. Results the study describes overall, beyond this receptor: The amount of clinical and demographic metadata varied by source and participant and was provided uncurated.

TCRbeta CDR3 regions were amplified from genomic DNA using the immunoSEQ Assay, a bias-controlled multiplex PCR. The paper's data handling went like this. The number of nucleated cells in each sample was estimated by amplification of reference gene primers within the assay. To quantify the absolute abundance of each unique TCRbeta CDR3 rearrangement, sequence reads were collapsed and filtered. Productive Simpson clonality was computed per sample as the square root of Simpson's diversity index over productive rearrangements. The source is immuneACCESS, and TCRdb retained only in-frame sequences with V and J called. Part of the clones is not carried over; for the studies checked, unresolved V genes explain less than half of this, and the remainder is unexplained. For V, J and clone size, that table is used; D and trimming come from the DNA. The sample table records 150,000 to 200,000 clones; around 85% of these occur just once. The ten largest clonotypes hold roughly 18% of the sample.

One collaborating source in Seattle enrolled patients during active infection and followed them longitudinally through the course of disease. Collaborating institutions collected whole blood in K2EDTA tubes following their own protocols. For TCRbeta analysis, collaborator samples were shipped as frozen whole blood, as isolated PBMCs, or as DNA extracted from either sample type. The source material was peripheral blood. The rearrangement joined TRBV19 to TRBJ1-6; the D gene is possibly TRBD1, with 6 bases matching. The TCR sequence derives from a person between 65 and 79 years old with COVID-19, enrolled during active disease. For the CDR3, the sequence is CASKGGADNSPLHF. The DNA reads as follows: TGTGCCAGTAAGGGGGGGGCTGATAATTCACCCCTCCACTTT. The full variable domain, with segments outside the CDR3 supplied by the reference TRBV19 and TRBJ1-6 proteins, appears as DGGITQSPKYLFRKEGQNVTLSCEQNLNHDAMYWYRQDPGQGLRLIYYSQIVNDFQKGDIAEGYSVSREKKESFPLTVTSAQKNPTAFYLCASKGGADNSPLHFGNGTRLTVT.